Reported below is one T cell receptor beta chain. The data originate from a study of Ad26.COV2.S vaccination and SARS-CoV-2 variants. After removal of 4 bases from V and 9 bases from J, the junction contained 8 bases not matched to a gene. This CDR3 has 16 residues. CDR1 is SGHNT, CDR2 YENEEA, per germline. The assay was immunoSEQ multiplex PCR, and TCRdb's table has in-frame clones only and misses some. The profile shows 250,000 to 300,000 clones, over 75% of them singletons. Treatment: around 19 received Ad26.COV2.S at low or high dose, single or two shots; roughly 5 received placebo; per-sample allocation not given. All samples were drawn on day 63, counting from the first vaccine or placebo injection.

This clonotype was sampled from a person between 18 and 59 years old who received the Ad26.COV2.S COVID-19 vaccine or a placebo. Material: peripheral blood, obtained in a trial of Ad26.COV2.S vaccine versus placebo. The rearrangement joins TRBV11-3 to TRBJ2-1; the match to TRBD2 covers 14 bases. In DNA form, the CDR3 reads TGTGCCAGCAGCTCGGGACTAGCGGGAGTGGAGGGTGAGCAGTTCTTC. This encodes CASSSGLAGVEGEQFF.